This is a list of T cell receptor beta chains from one sample in a study of T-cell reconstitution after alpha-beta-depleted transplantation in children. In TCRdb, the PCR reads were re-called with MiXCR into one record per CDR3 protein. The repertoire holds some 550,000 distinct CDR3 sequences, about 21% seen once, with about 14% in the top ten. The specimen was PBMCs, mostly from graft donor cells, collected 360 days after TCRalphabeta/CD19-depleted stem cell transplant. The receptors come from a boy under two years old who had a stem cell transplant for acute myeloid leukemia, so the T cells may come from the graft donor. Each CDR3 is given with its conserved first and last residue. A D gene is named only where the DNA matches it firmly. Clone size is stated in some rows and not others, as once, few, many or a class when expanded.

v_call,clone_size,j_call,d_call,cdr3_aa,cdr3_nt
TRBV12-3/TRBV12-4,few,TRBJ1-2,TRBD1,CASRSRDRLYGYTF,TGTGCCAGCAGATCGAGGGACAGGCTGTATGGCTACACCTTC
TRBV5-1,few,TRBJ2-7,.,CASNSGTYEQYF,TGCGCCAGCAACTCAGGAACCTACGAGCAGTACTTC
TRBV20-1,few,TRBJ1-4,.,CSAKTRGDEKLFF,TGCAGTGCCAAGACGAGGGGGGATGAAAAACTGTTTTTT
TRBV20-1,few,TRBJ2-1,TRBD2,CSARELAGGHDNEQFF,TGCAGTGCTAGAGAACTAGCGGGGGGGCACGACAATGAGCAGTTCTTC
TRBV28,many,TRBJ2-3,.,CASSFRFLSDTQYF,TGTGCCAGCAGTTTCCGGTTTCTTTCAGATACGCAGTATTTT
TRBV4-3,many,TRBJ2-3,.,CASSPKPRTITDTQYF,TGCGCCAGCAGCCCCAAGCCGAGGACAATCACAGATACGCAGTATTTT
TRBV12-3/TRBV12-4,few,TRBJ1-5,.,CASSFEGGSNQPQHF,TGTGCCAGCAGTTTTGAGGGAGGTAGCAATCAGCCCCAGCATTTT
TRBV20-1,many,TRBJ1-5,.,CSARAPGSTLYYQPQHF,TGCAGTGCTAGAGCGCCGGGATCGACCTTATACTATCAGCCCCAGCATTTT
TRBV7-9,few,TRBJ2-3,.,CASSLRRGGDTQYF,TGTGCCAGCAGCTTGAGGAGGGGCGGCGATACGCAGTATTTT
TRBV20-1,many,TRBJ2-5,.,CSASWETQYF,TGCAGTGCTAGTTGGGAGACCCAGTACTTC
TRBV20-1,many,TRBJ2-3,.,CSVGGSWGTDTQYF,TGCAGTGTAGGGGGGAGTTGGGGCACAGATACGCAGTATTTT
TRBV7-8,.,TRBJ2-3,.,CASSSHWRGGPDTQYF,TGTGCCAGCAGCTCCCATTGGCGGGGTGGTCCAGATACGCAGTATTTT
TRBV20-1,many,TRBJ2-3,TRBD2,CSSGGGAPDTQYF,TGCAGTTCGGGCGGGGGGGCCCCAGATACGCAGTATTTT
TRBV5-1,.,TRBJ1-1,.,CASRGGETEAFF,TGCGCCAGCCGGGGGGGAGAGACTGAAGCTTTCTTT
TRBV25-1,.,TRBJ2-1,TRBD1,CASRRDRGFDEQFF,TGTGCCAGCAGAAGGGACAGGGGGTTCGATGAGCAGTTCTTC
TRBV7-2,few,TRBJ1-2,.,CASSLFGQNYGYTF,TGTGCCAGCAGCTTGTTTGGACAGAACTATGGCTACACCTTC
TRBV12-3/TRBV12-4,.,TRBJ2-1,TRBD2,CASRSSGGIYNEQFF,TGTGCCAGCAGGTCTAGCGGGGGGATCTACAATGAGCAGTTCTTC
TRBV7-9,few,TRBJ2-5,TRBD2,CASHYGAGVQETQYF,TGTGCCTCCCACTACGGAGCGGGGGTCCAAGAGACCCAGTACTTC
TRBV15,many,TRBJ1-1,.,CATSRGGANTEAFF,TGTGCCACCAGCAGAGGGGGGGCGAACACTGAAGCTTTCTTT
TRBV6-5,few,TRBJ2-7,.,CASSYRGEQYF,TGTGCCAGCAGTTACAGGGGCGAGCAGTACTTC
TRBV28,.,TRBJ2-1,TRBD2,CASRVGLDKNNEQFF,TGTGCCAGCAGGGTAGGACTAGACAAAAACAATGAGCAGTTCTTC
TRBV7-2,many,TRBJ1-1,TRBD1,CASSLAGTGATEAFF,TGTGCCAGCAGCTTAGCCGGGACAGGGGCCACTGAAGCTTTCTTT